This entry features one TCR beta chain sequence. This clone has only one observation. This clone's antigen is unknown. No base-level quality is on record; no much larger clone is a single base apart. The trial excluded patients who had a history of autoimmune disease or were on systemic immunosuppression. Peripheral blood for TCR sequencing was collected from all dose cohorts at baseline, on cycle 4 day 1, and on cycle 7 day 1. Samples were obtained from an open-label, multicenter, first-in-human phase I dose-escalation trial of ivuxolimab. The trial enrolled adults with locally advanced or metastatic head and neck squamous cell, hepatocellular, melanoma or renal cell carcinoma. Before TCR sequencing, CD4+ T cells and CD8+ T cells from peripheral blood were sorted into separate populations. This entry comes from a study of OX40 agonist ivuxolimab in advanced cancers. General notes on the study: Ivuxolimab was an agonistic, fully human IgG2 monoclonal antibody directed against OX40 (CD134), a costimulatory receptor. Intravenous ivuxolimab was administered to patients every 2 weeks at six dose levels: 0.01, 0.1, 0.3, 1.5, 3 and 10 mg/kg. Among the 50 to 55 dose-escalation patients, some 20 had hepatocellular carcinoma, roughly 15 melanoma, 9 renal cell carcinoma and 9 head and neck cancer. The dose-escalation cohort was roughly 80% male with a mean age of 60 years, ranging from about 23 to 85. Prior anti-PD-1, anti-PD-L1 or anti-CTLA-4 therapy was permitted, and checkpoint inhibitors had been received by approximately 39% of dose-escalation patients. Partial responses occurred in three dose-escalation patients, of whom one had hepatocellular carcinoma and two had cutaneous melanoma. The purpose of peripheral TCRbeta sequencing was to test whether ivuxolimab changed TCR sequence diversity and led to clonal T-cell expansion. The paper covers the monotherapy dose-escalation part of the phase I ivuxolimab trial, which included N ≈ 57 patients.

Trimming leaves V shorter by 4 bases and J shorter by 0 bases, with the junction holding 8 bases beyond the gene matches. The germline V gene (reference sequence) provides CDR1 LNHDA and CDR2 SQIVND. The CDR3 goes from the cysteine to the phenylalanine over 17 residues. The kept DNA is CDR3 alone, 51 bases in frame from the first base. Overall study outcomes, separate from this receptor: Antigen specificity was not determined for the clonally expanded peripheral T cells. Partial responders in the 0.1-3.0 mg/kg groups had among the lowest normalized peripheral clonal expansion, especially among CD8+ T cells. At doses of 0.1 to 3.0 mg/kg, clonal expansion of both CD4+ and CD8+ T cells in blood was seen between baseline and week 6. After ivuxolimab, expanded clones were on average more numerous among CD8+ T cells than among CD4+ T cells. Low levels of normalized T-cell clonal expansion were also seen in some patients who did not respond.

Genomic DNA was isolated from the sorted cells so that the TCRbeta CDR3 region could be sequenced. TCRbeta CDR3 regions were sequenced using the immunoSEQ Assay. The table was pulled from immuneACCESS by TCRdb, which kept in-frame rearrangements only. Such tables lose some clones; where checked, under half of the loss comes from unresolved V genes, and the rest has no known cause. The sample yields around 110,000 clones; 85% to 95% were counted once. The biggest ten clones account for about 0.14% of the sample. Here the chain combines TRBV19 and TRBJ2-1; 8 central nucleotides agree with TRBD2. The sequence came from an adult with an advanced solid tumor such as melanoma, head and neck, liver or kidney cancer. Sequencing was performed on CD4+ or CD8+ T cells sorted from blood, taken in a trial of the OX40 agonist ivuxolimab. The encoded CDR3 is CASSRFGSGSSYNEQFF. In nucleotide form, the sequence is TGTGCCAGTAGTAGATTTGGGAGCGGGAGCTCCTACAATGAGCAGTTCTTC.